The present T cell receptor (beta chain) was sequenced within a study of OX40 agonist ivuxolimab in advanced cancers. About the study as a whole: The costimulatory receptor OX40 (CD134) was targeted by ivuxolimab, a fully human IgG2 agonistic monoclonal antibody. Intravenous ivuxolimab was administered to patients every 2 weeks at six dose levels: 0.01, 0.1, 0.3, 1.5, 3 and 10 mg/kg. Among the approximately 54 dose-escalation patients, some 20 had hepatocellular carcinoma, around 15 melanoma, 9 renal cell carcinoma and 9 head and neck cancer. The dose-escalation cohort was 82.7% male with a mean age of roughly 62 years, ranging from roughly 20 to 80. Patients were allowed to have had prior anti-PD-1, anti-PD-L1 or anti-CTLA-4 therapy, and roughly two fifths of the dose-escalation patients had been treated with checkpoint inhibitors. Partial responses were achieved by three dose-escalation patients, of whom one had hepatocellular carcinoma and two had cutaneous melanoma. The purpose of peripheral TCRbeta sequencing was to test whether ivuxolimab changed TCR sequence diversity and led to clonal T-cell expansion. The paper covers the monotherapy dose-escalation part of the phase I ivuxolimab trial, which included N of about 50 patients. General findings and caveats noted by the study authors: Which antigens the clonally expanded peripheral T cells were specific for was not determined. At doses from 0.1 to 3.0 mg/kg, clonal expansion was seen in both CD4+ and CD8+ blood T cells between baseline and week 6. Low levels of normalized T-cell clonal expansion were also seen in some nonresponding patients. Partial responders in the 0.1-3.0 mg/kg groups had among the lowest normalized peripheral clonal expansion, especially among CD8+ T cells. After ivuxolimab, more expanded clones were found on average in CD8+ T cells than in CD4+ T cells.

Genomic DNA was extracted from sorted cells for sequencing of the TCRbeta CDR3 region. TCRbeta CDR3 regions were sequenced using the immunoSEQ Assay. TCRdb mirrors the immuneACCESS table, restricted to in-frame sequences. Some clones are absent from its copies; in checked studies, under half trace to an unresolved V gene, and the reason for the others is unknown. This sample gives about 73,000 clones in total; 75% to 90% of them show up just once. The top ten hold roughly 0.5% of the sample. The germline V gene (reference sequence) sets CDR1 to SEHNR and CDR2 to FQNEAQ. Germline trimming amounts to 6 bases on V and 5 bases on J, with 5 as the count of junction bases outside the gene matches. Measured from the cysteine to the phenylalanine, the CDR3 is 14 residues long. Only CDR3 DNA remains: 42 bases, in frame from the first base. Remarks on this clone: No antigen is known for it. No per-base quality is available; no much larger clone lies one base away.

The trial excluded patients who had a history of autoimmune disease or were on systemic immunosuppression. Peripheral blood for TCR sequencing was collected from all dose cohorts at baseline, on cycle 4 day 1, and on cycle 7 day 1. The samples were drawn from a first-in-human, open-label, multicenter phase I dose-escalation trial of ivuxolimab. Adults with locally advanced or metastatic melanoma, renal cell carcinoma, hepatocellular carcinoma or head and neck squamous cell carcinoma were enrolled in the trial. CD4+ and CD8+ T cells were sorted separately from peripheral blood before TCR sequencing.

The sequence derives from an adult with an advanced solid tumor such as melanoma, head and neck, liver or kidney cancer. This specimen was CD4+ or CD8+ T cells sorted from blood, taken in a trial of the OX40 agonist ivuxolimab. The chain employs TRBV7-9 and TRBJ1-5, with 9 central nucleotides matching TRBD1. The sequence in DNA is TGTGCCAGCAGTAAACAGGGGGCGGATCAGCCCCAGCATTTT. Its coded protein is CASSKQGADQPQHF. Where the CDR3 stops, the reference TRBV7-9 and TRBJ1-5 genes take over; the full variable domain is DTGVSQNPRHKITKRGQNVTFRCDPISEHNRLYWYRQTLGQGPEFLTYFQNEAQLEKSRLLSDRFSAERPKGSFSTLEIQRTEQGDSAMYLCASSKQGADQPQHFGDGTRLSIL.